This T cell receptor (beta chain) was recorded in a study of cytomegalovirus exposure and HLA in healthy donors. Trimming removed 4 bases at V and 6 bases at J, with 12 bases between. This CDR3 is 14 amino acids long. Germline CDR1 reads SGHVS; CDR2 reads FNYEAQ. Healthy bone marrow donors made up the cohort. PCR amplification relied on 60 Vbeta primers (plus 13 Jbeta primers). This table comes from immunoSEQ multiplex PCR, and its TCRdb copy is limited to in-frame clones, with some not included. The repertoire holds 200,000 to 250,000 clones, approximately 82% seen once, with 0.5% to 0.7% in the top ten.

Sequenced: PBMCs. The TCR was taken from a woman between 40 and 55 years old in good health and CMV-seronegative. The V call is TRBV7-6, the J call TRBJ2-2; tentatively, D is TRBD2 (5 bases). CDR3 protein: CASSSTSLAGELFF. The DNA for the CDR3 is TGTGCCAGCAGCTCTACTAGTTTGGCCGGGGAGCTGTTTTTT. The full variable domain, with the rest looked up from reference TRBV7-6 and TRBJ2-2, is GAGVSQSPRYKVTKRGQDVALRCDPISGHVSLYWYRQALGQGPEFLTYFNYEAQQDKSGLPNDRFSAERPEGSISTLTIQRTEQRDSAMYRCASSSTSLAGELFFGEGSRLTVL.